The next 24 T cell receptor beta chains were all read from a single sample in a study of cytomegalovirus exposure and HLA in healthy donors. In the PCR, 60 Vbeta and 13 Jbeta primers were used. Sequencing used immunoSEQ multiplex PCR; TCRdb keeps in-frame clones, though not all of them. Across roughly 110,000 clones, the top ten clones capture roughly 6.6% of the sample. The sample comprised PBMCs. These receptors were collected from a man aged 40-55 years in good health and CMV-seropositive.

This chain's CDR3 is CASSAQTGTLTYEQYF. DNA for the CDR3: TGTGCCAGCAGCGCCCAGACAGGGACCTTAACCTACGAGCAGTACTTC. The V gene is TRBV5-6, the J gene TRBJ2-7, with 7 bases aligning to TRBD1. Trimming took 4 bases from V and 2 from J; bases not matched to a gene: 12. The germline CDR1 and CDR2 sequences are SGHDT and YYEEEE. This CDR3 region has 16 residues. Supplemented by reference TRBV5-6 and TRBJ2-7, the full variable domain reads DAGVTQSPTHLIKTRGQQVTLRCSPKSGHDTVSWYQQALGQGPQFIFQYYEEEERQRGNFPDRFSGHQFPNYSSELNVNALLLGDSALYLCASSAQTGTLTYEQYFGPGTRLTVT.

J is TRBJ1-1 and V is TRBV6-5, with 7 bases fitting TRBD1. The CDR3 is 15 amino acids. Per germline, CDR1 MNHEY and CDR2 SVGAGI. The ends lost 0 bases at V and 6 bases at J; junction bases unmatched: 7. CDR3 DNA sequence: TGTGCCAGCAGTTACTCCAGGGGGTTCTTAGCTGAAGCTTTCTTT. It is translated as CASSYSRGFLAEAFF.

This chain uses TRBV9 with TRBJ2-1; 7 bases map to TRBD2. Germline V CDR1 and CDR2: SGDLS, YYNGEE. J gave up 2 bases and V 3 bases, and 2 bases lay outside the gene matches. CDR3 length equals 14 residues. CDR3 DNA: TGTGCCAGCAGCGCTAGCGGCCCCTACAATGAGCAGTTCTTC. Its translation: CASSASGPYNEQFF. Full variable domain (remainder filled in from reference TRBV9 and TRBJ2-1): DSGVTQTPKHLITATGQRVTLRCSPRSGDLSVYWYQQSLDQGLQFLIQYYNGEERAKGNILERFSAQQFPDLHSELNLSSLELGDSALYFCASSASGPYNEQFFGPGTRLTVL.

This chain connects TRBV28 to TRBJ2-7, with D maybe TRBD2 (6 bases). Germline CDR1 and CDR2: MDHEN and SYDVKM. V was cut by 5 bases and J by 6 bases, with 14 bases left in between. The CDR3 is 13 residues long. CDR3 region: CASSRPLTSEQYF. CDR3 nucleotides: TGTGCCAGCAGTAGACCTTTGACTAGCGAGCAGTACTTC.

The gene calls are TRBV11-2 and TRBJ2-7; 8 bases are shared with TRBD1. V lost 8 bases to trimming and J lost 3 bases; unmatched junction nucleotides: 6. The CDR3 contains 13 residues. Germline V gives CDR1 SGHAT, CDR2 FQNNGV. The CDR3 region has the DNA TGTGCCAGCTCCGGACAGGGACTCTACGAGCAGTACTTC. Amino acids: CASSGQGLYEQYF. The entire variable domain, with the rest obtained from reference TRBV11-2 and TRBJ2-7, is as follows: EAGVAQSPRYKIIEKRQSVAFWCNPISGHATLYWYQQILGQGPKLLIQFQNNGVVDDSQLPKDRFSAERLKGVDSTLKIQPAKLEDSAVYLCASSGQGLYEQYFGPGTRLTVT.

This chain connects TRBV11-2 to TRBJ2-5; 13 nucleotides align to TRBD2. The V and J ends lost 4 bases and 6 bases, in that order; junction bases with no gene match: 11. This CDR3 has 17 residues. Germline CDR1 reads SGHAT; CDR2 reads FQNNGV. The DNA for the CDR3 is TGTGCCAGCAGCTGGCTGGGACTAGCGGGATTAGAGAAGACCCAGTACTTC. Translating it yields CASSWLGLAGLEKTQYF. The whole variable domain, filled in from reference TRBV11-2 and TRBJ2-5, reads EAGVAQSPRYKIIEKRQSVAFWCNPISGHATLYWYQQILGQGPKLLIQFQNNGVVDDSQLPKDRFSAERLKGVDSTLKIQPAKLEDSAVYLCASSWLGLAGLEKTQYFGPGTRLLVL.

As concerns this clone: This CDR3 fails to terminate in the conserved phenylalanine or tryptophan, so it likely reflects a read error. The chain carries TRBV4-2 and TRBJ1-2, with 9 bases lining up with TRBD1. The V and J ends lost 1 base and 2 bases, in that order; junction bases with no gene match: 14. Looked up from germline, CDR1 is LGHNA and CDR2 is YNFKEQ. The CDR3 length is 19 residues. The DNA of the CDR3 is TGTGCCAGCAGCCAAGTCCCCCGGGACAGGGTAATTTTGAACTATGGCTACACCTCC. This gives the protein CASSQVPRDRVILNYGYTS.

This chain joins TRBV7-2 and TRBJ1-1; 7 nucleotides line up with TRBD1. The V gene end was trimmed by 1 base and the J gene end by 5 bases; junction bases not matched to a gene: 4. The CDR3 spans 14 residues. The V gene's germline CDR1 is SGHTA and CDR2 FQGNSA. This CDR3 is CASSLGGRGTEAFF. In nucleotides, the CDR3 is TGTGCCAGCAGCTTAGGGGGCAGGGGGACTGAAGCTTTCTTT.

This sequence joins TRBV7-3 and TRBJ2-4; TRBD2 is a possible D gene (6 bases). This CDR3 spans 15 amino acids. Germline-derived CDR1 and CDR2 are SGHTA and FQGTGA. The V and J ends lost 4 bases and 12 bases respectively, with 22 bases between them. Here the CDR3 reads CASSSLQTGDSGQYF. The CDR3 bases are TGTGCCAGCAGCTCCCTACAGACGGGGGACTCGGGTCAGTACTTC.

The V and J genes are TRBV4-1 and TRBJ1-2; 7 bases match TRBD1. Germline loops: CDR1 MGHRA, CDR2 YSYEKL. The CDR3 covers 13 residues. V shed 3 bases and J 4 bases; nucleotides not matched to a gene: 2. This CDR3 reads CASSQGQFYGYTF. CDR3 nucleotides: TGCGCCAGCAGCCAGGGACAGTTCTATGGCTACACCTTC.

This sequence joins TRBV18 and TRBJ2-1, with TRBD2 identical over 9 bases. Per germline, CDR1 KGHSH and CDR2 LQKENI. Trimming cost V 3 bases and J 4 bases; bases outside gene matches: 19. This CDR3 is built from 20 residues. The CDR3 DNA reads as TGTGCCAGCTCACCCGTTAGCAGGGAGCTAGCGGGGAAGACTTACAATGAGCAGTTCTTC. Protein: CASSPVSRELAGKTYNEQFF. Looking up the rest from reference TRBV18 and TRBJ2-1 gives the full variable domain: NAGVMQNPRHLVRRRGQEARLRCSPMKGHSHVYWYRQLPEEGLKFMVYLQKENIIDESGMPKERFSAEFPKEGPSILRIQQVVRGDSAAYFCASSPVSRELAGKTYNEQFFGPGTRLTVL.

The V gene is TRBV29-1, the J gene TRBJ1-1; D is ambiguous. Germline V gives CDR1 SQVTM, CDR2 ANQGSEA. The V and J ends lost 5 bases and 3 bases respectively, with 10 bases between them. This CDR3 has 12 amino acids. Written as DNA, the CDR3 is TGCAGCGTTCGGGAGTGGGACACTGAAGCTTTCTTT. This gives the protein CSVREWDTEAFF.

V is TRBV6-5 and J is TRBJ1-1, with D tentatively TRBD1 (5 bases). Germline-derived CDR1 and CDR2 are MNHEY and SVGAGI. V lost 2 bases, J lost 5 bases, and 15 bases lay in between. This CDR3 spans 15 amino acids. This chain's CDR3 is CASSYEDTPRTEAFF. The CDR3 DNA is TGTGCCAGCAGTTACGAGGACACCCCTCGGACTGAAGCTTTCTTT.

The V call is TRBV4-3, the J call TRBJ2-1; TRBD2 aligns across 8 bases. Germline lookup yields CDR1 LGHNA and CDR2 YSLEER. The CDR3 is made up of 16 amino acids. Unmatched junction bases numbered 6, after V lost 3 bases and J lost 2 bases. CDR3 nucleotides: TGCGCCAGCAGCCAGGACTTAGCGGGAACCTACAATGAGCAGTTCTTC. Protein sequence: CASSQDLAGTYNEQFF.

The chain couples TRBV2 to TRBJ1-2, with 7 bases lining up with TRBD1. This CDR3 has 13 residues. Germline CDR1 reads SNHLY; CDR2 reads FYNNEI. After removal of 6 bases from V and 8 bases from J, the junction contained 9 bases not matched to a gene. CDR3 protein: CASSPDRVVGYTF. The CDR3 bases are TGTGCCAGCAGCCCCGACAGGGTTGTAGGCTACACCTTC.

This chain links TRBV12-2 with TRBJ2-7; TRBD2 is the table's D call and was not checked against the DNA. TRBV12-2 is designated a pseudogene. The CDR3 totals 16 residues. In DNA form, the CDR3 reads TGTGCAAGTCGCTTAGCGCGAACGGGAGTTACCTACGAGCAGTACTTC. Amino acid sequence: CASRLARTGVTYEQYF.

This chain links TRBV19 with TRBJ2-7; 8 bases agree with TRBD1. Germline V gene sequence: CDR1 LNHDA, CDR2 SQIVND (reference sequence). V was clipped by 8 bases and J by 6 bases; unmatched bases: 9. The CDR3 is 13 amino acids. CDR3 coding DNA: TGTGCCAGTGCCGGACAGGGTTGGGGCGAGCAGTACTTC. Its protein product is CASAGQGWGEQYF. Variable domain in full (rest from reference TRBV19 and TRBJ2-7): DGGITQSPKYLFRKEGQNVTLSCEQNLNHDAMYWYRQDPGQGLRLIYYSQIVNDFQKGDIAEGYSVSREKKESFPLTVTSAQKNPTAFYLCASAGQGWGEQYFGPGTRLTVT.

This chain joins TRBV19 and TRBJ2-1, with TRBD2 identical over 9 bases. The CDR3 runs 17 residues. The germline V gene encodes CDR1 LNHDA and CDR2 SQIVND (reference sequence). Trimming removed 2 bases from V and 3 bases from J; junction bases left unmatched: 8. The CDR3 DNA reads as TGTGCCAGTAGTATACCCCGTTCTAGCGGGATCTACAATGAGCAGTTCTTC. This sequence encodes CASSIPRSSGIYNEQFF. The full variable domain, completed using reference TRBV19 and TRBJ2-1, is DGGITQSPKYLFRKEGQNVTLSCEQNLNHDAMYWYRQDPGQGLRLIYYSQIVNDFQKGDIAEGYSVSREKKESFPLTVTSAQKNPTAFYLCASSIPRSSGIYNEQFFGPGTRLTVL.

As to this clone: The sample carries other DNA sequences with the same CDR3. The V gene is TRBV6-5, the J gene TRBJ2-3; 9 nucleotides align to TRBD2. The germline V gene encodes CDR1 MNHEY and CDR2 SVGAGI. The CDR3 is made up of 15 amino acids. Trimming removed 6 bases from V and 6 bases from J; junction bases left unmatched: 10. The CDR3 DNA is TGTGCCAGCAGCCAGGGACTAGCAGGATCGGATACGCAGTATTTT. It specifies CASSQGLAGSDTQYF.

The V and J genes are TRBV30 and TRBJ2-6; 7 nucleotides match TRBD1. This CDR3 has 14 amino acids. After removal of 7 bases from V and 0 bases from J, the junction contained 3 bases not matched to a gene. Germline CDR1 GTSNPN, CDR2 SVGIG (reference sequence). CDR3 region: CASTGDSGANVLTF. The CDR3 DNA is TGTGCCTCAACAGGGGACTCTGGGGCCAACGTCCTGACTTTC. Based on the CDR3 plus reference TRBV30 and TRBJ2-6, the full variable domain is SQTIHQWPATLVQPVGSPLSLECTVEGTSNPNLYWYRQAAGRGLQLLFYSVGIGQISSEVPQNLSASRPQDRQFILSSKKLLLSDSGFYLCASTGDSGANVLTFGAGSRLTVL.

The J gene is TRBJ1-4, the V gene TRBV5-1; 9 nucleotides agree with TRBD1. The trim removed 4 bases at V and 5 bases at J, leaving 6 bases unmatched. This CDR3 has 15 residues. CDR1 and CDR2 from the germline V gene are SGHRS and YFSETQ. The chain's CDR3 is CASSTSGTGNEKLFF. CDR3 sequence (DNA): TGCGCCAGCAGCACCTCCGGGACAGGGAATGAAAAACTGTTTTTT.

CDR3 sequence: CASSRAGGFTDTQYF. CDR3 sequence (DNA): TGCGCCAGCAGCCGGGCGGGAGGGTTCACAGATACGCAGTATTTT. This rearrangement joins TRBV5-1 to TRBJ2-3, with 9 bases fitting TRBD2. V shed 4 bases, J shed 2 bases, and the junction held 5 bases outside the gene matches. The CDR3 is 15 residues long. CDR1 is SGHRS and CDR2 is YFSETQ in the germline V gene. Full variable domain (rest looked up from reference TRBV5-1 and TRBJ2-3): KAGVTQTPRYLIKTRGQQVTLSCSPISGHRSVSWYQQTPGQGLQFLFEYFSETQRNKGNFPGRFSGRQFSNSRSEMNVSTLELGDSALYLCASSRAGGFTDTQYFGPGTRLTVL.

The CDR3 loop reads CASSHRGTSISYEQYF. The CDR3 coding sequence is TGTGCCAGCAGTCACAGGGGGACATCGATTTCCTACGAGCAGTACTTC. The chain has TRBV2 and TRBJ2-7; 8 positions agree with TRBD1. The junction had 10 bases not matched to a gene; V was cut back by 5 bases and J by 1 base. In germline, CDR1 is SNHLY, CDR2 FYNNEI. The CDR3 sequence is 16 residues long.

The CDR3 loop is CASSLDWRQDRTDTQYF. CDR3 nucleotides: TGCGCCAGCAGCTTGGATTGGAGGCAGGACCGCACAGATACGCAGTATTTT. V and J are TRBV5-1 and TRBJ2-3; D perhaps matches TRBD2 (5 bases). Germline V lookup: CDR1 SGHRS, CDR2 YFSETQ. This CDR3 contains 17 residues. Trimming took off 0 bases at V and 1 base at J, with 15 bases between the two ends.